The 25 T cell receptor beta chains listed next were all sequenced from one sample in a study of response to subunit inactivated influenza vaccine. TCRdb itself ran the RT-PCR reads through MiXCR, one entry per CDR3 protein. The sample has some 150,000 distinct CDR3 sequences, roughly 12% seen once; the top ten hold approximately 30%. This same sample was also part of a study on T cells expressing NK-cell markers. That study reports: TCR beta libraries carry UMIs added by 5'RACE template switching.

The sequencing used CD8+ T cells sorted from PBMCs, collected less than 13 days after vaccination. The receptor source for this set is a man between 45 and 60 years old who received an inactivated influenza vaccine.

The chain couples TRBV5-5 to TRBJ1-2, with D unresolved. The CDR3 loop spans 14 amino acids. The V gene lost 2 bases and the J gene lost 4 bases, with 12 bases spanning the gap. Germline CDR1 SGHKS, CDR2 YYEKEE (reference sequence). CDR3 amino acids: CASSLTTASYGYTF. As DNA, the CDR3 is TGTGCCAGCAGCTTAACGACGGCGTCCTATGGCTACACCTTC.

The genes are TRBV3-1 and TRBJ2-1; TRBD2 matches at 7 bases. CDR1 and CDR2 (germline): LGHDT, YNNKEL (reference sequence). V lost 0 bases and J lost 8; bases outside the gene matches: 10. This CDR3 is built from 16 residues. The CDR3 region is CASSQDIGTKHHEQFF. CDR3 nucleotide sequence: TGTGCCAGCAGCCAAGATATCGGGACTAAACATCATGAGCAGTTCTTC.

The chain is built from TRBV29-1 and TRBJ2-1, with D tentatively TRBD1 (6 bases). Germline loops: CDR1 SQVTM, CDR2 ANQGSEA. CDR3 length: 12 residues. Deletions cut 7 bases from V and 5 bases from J, with 12 bases between. CDR3 in DNA: TGCAGCGCCGCGACAGGAAACAATGAGCAGTTCTTC. This translates into CSAATGNNEQFF.

This clonotype was detected only a few times. The chain links TRBV2 to TRBJ1-1, with TRBD1 as a possible D gene (5 bases). CDR3 size: 14 residues. V dropped 10 bases and J dropped 10 bases, with 25 bases sitting between them. The germline V gene encodes CDR1 SNHLY and CDR2 FYNNEI. The CDR3 loop reads CAITSETATGGAFF. In DNA, the CDR3 is TGTGCCATAACCTCCGAGACAGCCACTGGTGGAGCTTTCTTT.

The V call is TRBV7-2, the J call TRBJ2-3; D is perhaps TRBD1 or TRBD2 (6 bases each). The CDR3 totals 17 residues. Germline lookup yields CDR1 SGHTA and CDR2 FQGNSA. V was pared by 1 base and J by 4 bases, with 18 bases between. The CDR3: CASSLVSRGGRADTQYF. DNA for the CDR3: TGTGCCAGCAGCTTAGTTTCCAGAGGGGGGCGAGCAGATACGCAGTATTTT.

The V call is TRBV28, the J call TRBJ2-7; D may correspond to TRBD1 or TRBD2 (5 bases each). Germline V gene lookup returns CDR1 MDHEN and CDR2 SYDVKM. Trimming took off 4 bases at V and 5 bases at J, with 12 bases between the two ends. The CDR3 extends over 13 amino acids. CDR3 sequence (DNA): TGTGCCAGCAGTTCCCTCGGGACCGACGAGCAGTACTTC. As protein: CASSSLGTDEQYF.

This clonotype occurred many times. The chain combines TRBV3-1 with TRBJ2-2; no clear D. The length of the CDR3 is 14 residues. V was cut by 3 bases and J by 0 bases, with 5 bases left in between. From germline, CDR1 is LGHDT and CDR2 YNNKEL (reference sequence). The CDR3 DNA reads TGTGCCAGCAGCCACGCGGCGAACACCGGGGAGCTGTTTTTT. Encoded protein: CASSHAANTGELFF.

CDR3 sequence (DNA): TGTGCCAGCAGCTCAGGGGCCGGGACAGGGGCCTACGAGCAGTACTTC. This translates into CASSSGAGTGAYEQYF. The chain couples TRBV7-9 to TRBJ2-7, with 10 bases identical to TRBD1. Germline V lookup: CDR1 SEHNR, CDR2 FQNEAQ (reference sequence). This CDR3 comprises 16 residues. V trimming: 4 bases; J trimming: 2 bases; junction bases outside the gene matches: 8.

This clonotype was counted only a few times. This CDR3 is CASSLINRASYEQYF. The DNA of the CDR3 is TGTGCCAGCAGCCTAATAAACAGGGCTTCCTACGAGCAGTACTTC. The genes are TRBV7-9 and TRBJ2-7; possibly TRBD1 for D (6 bases). The V and J ends lost 5 bases and 1 base respectively, with 15 bases between them. Germline loops: CDR1 SEHNR, CDR2 FQNEAQ (reference sequence). CDR3 length: 15 residues.

This clonotype was observed a few times. V and J are TRBV4-2 and TRBJ2-3, with 9 bases lining up with TRBD2. The CDR3 runs to 20 residues. Germline trimming cut 0 bases from V and 0 bases from J; bases unmatched to any gene: 13. Per the germline V gene, CDR1 is LGHNA and CDR2 is YNFKEQ. The CDR3 DNA reads TGTGCCAGCAGCCAAGACCGATTCCAGGGACTAGCAGCGAGCACAGATACGCAGTATTTT. It translates to CASSQDRFQGLAASTDTQYF.

V gene TRBV29-1 combines with J gene TRBJ2-7; 9 nucleotides agree with TRBD2. This CDR3 contains 15 residues. The V segment lost 3 bases and the J segment 3 bases; nucleotides outside the gene matches: 9. From germline, CDR1 is SQVTM and CDR2 ANQGSEA. The CDR3 here is CSVDRLAGTSYEQYF. Written as DNA, the CDR3 is TGCAGCGTTGACCGCCTAGCGGGGACCAGCTACGAGCAGTACTTC.

V and J are TRBV9 and TRBJ2-7, with D possibly being TRBD1 (5 bases). The V end was cut by 0 bases, the J end by 3 bases, with 10 bases between. Germline-derived CDR1 and CDR2 are SGDLS and YYNGEE. This CDR3 is built from 14 residues. The CDR3 nucleotides read TGTGCCAGCAGCGTAGGGGGAACAGGCTACGAGCAGTACTTC. It translates to CASSVGGTGYEQYF.

In this sample, this clonotype turned up a few times. This chain uses TRBV6-5 with TRBJ2-4; D remains unclear. CDR1 is MNHEY and CDR2 is SVGAGI in the germline V gene. V was trimmed by 2 bases and J by 6 bases, leaving 17 bases between them. The CDR3 length is 16 residues. CDR3 DNA: TGTGCCAGCAGTTACACCCCATCCCTCGGCAGAAACATTCAGTACTTC. Translated: CASSYTPSLGRNIQYF.

The chain is built from TRBV12-3 or TRBV12-4 and TRBJ2-7; the D is unclear. This CDR3 is 12 amino acids long. V dropped 2 bases and J dropped 7 bases, with 9 bases sitting between them. CDR3 protein: CASSLPRSEQYF. CDR3 in DNA: TGTGCCAGCAGTTTACCCCGGTCAGAGCAGTACTTC.

The table lists this clonotype with many counts. The chain uses TRBV30 and TRBJ2-7; perhaps TRBD2 as D (6 bases). There are 15 residues in the CDR3. Germline CDR1 and CDR2: GTSNPN and SVGIG (reference sequence). V lost 4 bases to trimming and J lost 1 base, with 17 bases between them. The CDR3: CAWNHGTVLSYEQYF. DNA of the CDR3: TGTGCCTGGAATCATGGGACTGTACTATCCTACGAGCAGTACTTC.

This clonotype came up a few times. The V gene is TRBV7-2, the J gene TRBJ2-3; D might be TRBD2 (5 bases). Trimming removed 5 bases at V and 1 base at J, with 13 bases between. CDR3 size: 15 residues. Germline assignment: CDR1 SGHTA and CDR2 FQGNSA. CDR3 coding DNA: TGTGCCAGCAGCCCCCTAGCAGTTCGCACAGATACGCAGTATTTT. The encoded protein is CASSPLAVRTDTQYF.

This clonotype was observed a few times. The chain couples TRBV2 to TRBJ2-3; the D gene is possibly TRBD2 (6 bases). The CDR3 covers 18 residues. Per the germline V gene, CDR1 is SNHLY and CDR2 is FYNNEI. Trimming took off 1 base at V and 0 bases at J, with 17 bases between the two ends. CDR3 nucleotide sequence: TGTGCCAGCAGTGAAGGTCGGGGGAGTCCTTCTAGCACAGATACGCAGTATTTT. Encoded protein: CASSEGRGSPSSTDTQYF.

This clonotype was counted between two and nine times. This rearrangement joins TRBV3-1 to TRBJ1-6; a weak D match, TRBD1 (6 bases). Germline CDR1 LGHDT, CDR2 YNNKEL (reference sequence). Trimming left V 0 bases short and J 3 bases short, with 21 bases between. The CDR3 consists of 20 residues. The CDR3 region is CASSQERTHAGVYYNSPLHF. In nucleotides, the CDR3 is TGTGCCAGCAGCCAAGAGCGCACCCATGCAGGGGTTTACTATAATTCACCCCTCCACTTT. Supplemented by reference TRBV3-1 and TRBJ1-6, the full variable domain reads DTAVSQTPKYLVTQMGNDKSIKCEQNLGHDTMYWYKQDSKKFLKIMFSYNNKELIINETVPNRFSPKSPDKAHLNLHINSLELGDSAVYFCASSQERTHAGVYYNSPLHFGNGTRLTVT.

This clonotype showed up many times. V usage is TRBV7-9 and J usage is TRBJ2-7; no reliable D call. Trimming left V 4 bases short and J 2 bases short, with 9 bases between. The CDR3 length is 13 residues. Germline CDR1 SEHNR, CDR2 FQNEAQ (reference sequence). The chain's CDR3 is CASSSKDTYEQYF. Here the CDR3 DNA reads TGTGCCAGCAGCTCCAAAGACACCTACGAGCAGTACTTC.

The V call is TRBV20-1, the J call TRBJ2-3; a weak D match, TRBD1 (5 bases). The length of the CDR3 is 14 residues. V lost 0 bases and J 6 bases, leaving 13 bases between the germline ends. Germline-derived CDR1 and CDR2 are DFQATT and SNEGSKA (reference sequence). CDR3 coding DNA: TGCAGTGCTAGAGATGCGACAGAAGCGGATACGCAGTATTTT. Protein product: CSARDATEADTQYF.

This clonotype appeared a few times. This chain connects TRBV21-1 to TRBJ2-7; the table's D gene call, TRBD1, was not cross checked with the DNA. TRBV21-1 is classified as a pseudogene. The CDR3 runs 15 residues. The DNA for the CDR3 is TGTGCCAGCAGGCCCTGCGGGGGGAGCTCCTACGAGCAGTACTTC. Amino acids: CASRPCGGSSYEQYF.

This clonotype was seen only a few times. The rearrangement uses TRBV12-3 or TRBV12-4 and TRBJ1-1; TRBD1 is a possible D gene (5 bases). This CDR3 has 14 residues. The V end lost 0 bases, the J end lost 5 bases, and 10 bases lay between the germline ends. The CDR3 region is CASSLAGVQTEAFF. CDR3 DNA sequence: TGTGCCAGCAGTTTAGCAGGGGTACAGACTGAAGCTTTCTTT.

The chain is built from TRBV7-9 and TRBJ2-7; 11 positions agree with TRBD1. Germline values: CDR1 SEHNR, CDR2 FQNEAQ (reference sequence). V gave up 5 bases and J gave up 4 bases; unmatched junction bases: 7. The CDR3 length is 15 residues. The CDR3: CASSTGQGARYEQYF. The CDR3 region has the DNA TGTGCCAGCAGCACCGGACAGGGGGCGCGATACGAGCAGTACTTC.

This clonotype occurred a few times. No conserved phenylalanine or tryptophan is present at the end of the CDR3, so a read error is the likely explanation. This chain joins TRBV12-3 or TRBV12-4 and TRBJ2-1, with TRBD2 matching 8 bases. V shed 3 bases, J shed 0 bases, and the junction held 1 base outside the gene matches. The CDR3 runs to 15 residues. The CDR3 reads CASSFGTSSYNEQFL. In DNA form, the CDR3 reads TGTGCCAGCAGTTTTGGGACTAGCTCCTACAATGAGCAGTTCCTC.

This clonotype was picked up one time. The V call is TRBV7-9, the J call TRBJ2-5; D remains unclear. Trimming stripped 1 base from V and 2 bases from J, with 11 bases between. Looked up from germline, CDR1 is SEHNR and CDR2 is FQNEAQ (reference sequence). There are 15 residues in the CDR3. CDR3 in DNA: TGTGCCAGCAGCTTAGAGACATGGGAACAAGAGACCCAGTACTTC. Its translation is CASSLETWEQETQYF.